This T cell receptor (beta chain) was obtained from a study of blood T cell repertoires in COVID-19. Study-wide context: The origin of the acute and convalescent COVID-19 samples was the United States, Italy and Spain. The analysed material was cDNA or gDNA that came from T cells, B-cell-depleted T cells, or PBMCs.

The germline V gene has CDR1 LNHNV and CDR2 YYDKDF (reference sequence). V lost 7 bases and J 3 bases, leaving 18 bases between the germline ends. The CDR3 consists of 15 residues. Some clones are missing from TCRdb's copy, which holds only in-frame ones; the method was immunoSEQ multiplex PCR. The table has about 230,000 clones, approximately 80% seen once. The rearrangement uses TRBV15 and TRBJ1-1; D remains ambiguous. The receptor was derived from a woman aged 40 to 50 who had recovered from COVID-19. The sample comprised peripheral blood. The CDR3 sequence is CATNPGGIAYTEAFF. CDR3 DNA sequence: TGTGCCACCAACCCCGGCGGCATTGCGTACACTGAAGCTTTCTTT.